The next 20 T cell receptor beta chains were all read from a single sample in a study of T-cell reconstitution after alpha-beta-depleted transplantation in children. Unique molecular identifiers were incorporated during preparation of the TCRbeta library. Each CDR3 protein is one row after TCRdb ran MiXCR on the PCR reads. The table lists roughly 590,000 distinct CDR3 sequences, 16% of them singletons. This sample comprised PBMCs from the stem cell graft donor, obtained from the stem cell graft. These receptors were collected from a human donor who donated a stem cell graft to a child with acute myeloid leukemia.

This clonotype has just a few counts. The J gene is TRBJ2-7, the V gene TRBV27; TRBD1 matches 9 bases. Germline V CDR1 and CDR2: MNHEY, SMNVEV (reference sequence). CDR3 length: 16 amino acids. The V gene end was trimmed by 7 bases and the J gene end by 5 bases; junction bases not matched to a gene: 15. CDR3 coding DNA: TGTGCCAGCAATGGTTACCGGGGACAGGGTATCCACGAGCAGTACTTC. Protein sequence: CASNGYRGQGIHEQYF.

This clonotype showed up just a few times. The chain carries TRBV5-1 and TRBJ2-7; 12 bases align to TRBD2. This CDR3 has 20 amino acids. The germline V gene has CDR1 SGHRS and CDR2 YFSETQ. With V trimmed by 2 bases and J by 4 bases, 19 bases remained unmatched. The CDR3 DNA sequence: TGCGCCAGCAGCTTATACCCCACTAACCCTAGCGGGGGGGCCTGGTACGAGCAGTACTTC. The encoded protein is CASSLYPTNPSGGAWYEQYF.

The chain is built from TRBV21-1 and TRBJ2-1; the table assigns TRBD1, which was not confirmed against the DNA. TRBV21-1 represents a pseudogene. The CDR3 spans 18 residues. CDR3 sequence: CASSKRPRGAGPYNEQFF. As DNA, the CDR3 is TGTGCCAGCAGCAAGAGACCCAGGGGCGCAGGTCCCTACAATGAGCAGTTCTTC.

This clonotype was seen only a few times. A much larger clone sits a single nucleotide away, making a read error possible. The V and J genes are TRBV29-1 and TRBJ1-4; D ambiguous. This CDR3 is 11 amino acids long. From germline, CDR1 is SQVTM and CDR2 ANQGSEA. V lost 8 bases to trimming and J lost 0 bases, with 4 bases between them. The CDR3 DNA reads TGCAGCTTTGCAACTAATGAAAAACTGTTTTTT. Protein sequence: CSFATNEKLFF.

The CDR3 protein is CASSAREPRTDTQYF. The DNA of the CDR3 is TGTGCCAGCAGCGCTCGGGAACCTCGGACAGATACGCAGTATTTT. The genes are TRBV9 and TRBJ2-3; tentative D call: TRBD2 (5 bases). CDR3 length: 15 amino acids. V was cut by 3 bases and J by 3 bases, with 14 bases left in between. Germline lookup yields CDR1 SGDLS and CDR2 YYNGEE.

This clonotype has only a few counts. J is TRBJ1-2 and V is TRBV20-1, with D possibly TRBD1 on 5 matching bases. Trimming left V 6 bases short and J 2 bases short, with 13 bases between. The CDR3 sequence is 13 residues long. The germline V gene encodes CDR1 DFQATT and CDR2 SNEGSKA (reference sequence). The CDR3 nucleotides read TGCAGTGCCAGGGCTCTTAACAACTATGGCTACACCTTC. Translation: CSARALNNYGYTF.

The gene calls are TRBV7-2 and TRBJ2-3; 8 bases map to TRBD2. Trimming took 3 bases from V and 11 from J; bases not matched to a gene: 13. The CDR3 extends over 15 amino acids. The germline CDR1 and CDR2 sequences are SGHTA and FQGNSA. The CDR3 sequence is CASSLSGGGEFEQYF. The CDR3 bases are TGTGCCAGCAGCTTGAGCGGGGGAGGGGAATTTGAGCAGTATTTT.

The chain carries TRBV5-1 and TRBJ2-3; TRBD2 matches 9 bases. V gave up 2 bases and J gave up 9 bases; unmatched junction bases: 13. Germline V gives CDR1 SGHRS, CDR2 YFSETQ. The CDR3 totals 16 residues. In DNA, the CDR3 is TGCGCCAGCAGCTTTACAGCGGGGGGCCCCGAAAGGACGCAGTATTTT. As protein: CASSFTAGGPERTQYF.

This clonotype came up a few times. CDR3 DNA sequence: TGTGCCAGCAGTGAATACGCGACAGGGCTTTATAATTCACCCCTCCACTTT. This encodes CASSEYATGLYNSPLHF. The chain carries TRBV25-1 and TRBJ1-6; 7 nucleotides line up with TRBD1. This CDR3 is 17 amino acids long. The V and J ends lost 0 bases and 4 bases, in that order; junction bases with no gene match: 6. CDR1 is MGHDK and CDR2 is SYGVNS in the germline V gene.

This clonotype was found many times. This chain connects TRBV20-1 to TRBJ2-1; 9 nucleotides agree with TRBD2. The junction had 8 bases not matched to a gene; V was cut back by 1 base and J by 7 bases. This CDR3 has 15 residues. Germline V gene sequence: CDR1 DFQATT, CDR2 SNEGSKA (reference sequence). CDR3 nucleotides: TGCAGTGCTAGAGTTACCGGGACTAGCCGAAATGAGCAGTTCTTC. This encodes CSARVTGTSRNEQFF.

This chain connects TRBV7-2 to TRBJ2-1; TRBD2 matches 7 bases. CDR3 size: 16 residues. The junction had 12 bases not matched to a gene; V was cut back by 5 bases and J by 5 bases. Germline assignment: CDR1 SGHTA and CDR2 FQGNSA. CDR3 amino acids: CASSPPLARVNNEQFF. The CDR3 coding sequence is TGTGCCAGCAGCCCCCCACTAGCGAGAGTCAACAATGAGCAGTTCTTC. Based on the CDR3 plus reference TRBV7-2 and TRBJ2-1, the full variable domain is GAGVSQSPSNKVTEKGKDVELRCDPISGHTALYWYRQSLGQGLEFLIYFQGNSAPDKSGLPSDRFSAERTGGSVSTLTIQRTQQEDSAVYLCASSPPLARVNNEQFFGPGTRLTVL.

The chain recombines TRBV9 with TRBJ2-2, with D possibly being TRBD2 (6 bases). Germline CDR1 SGDLS, CDR2 YYNGEE. The CDR3 has 15 amino acids. V was clipped by 4 bases and J by 5 bases, with 15 bases between them. For the CDR3, the DNA is TGTGCCAGCAGCAATACACTAGCTGAGACCGGGGAGCTGTTTTTT. Protein product: CASSNTLAETGELFF.

The sample holds many counts of this clonotype. The chain recombines TRBV10-3 with TRBJ1-6; TRBD1 aligns across 8 bases. The CDR3 runs 13 residues. CDR1 is ENHRY, CDR2 SYGVKD, per germline. Trimming cost V 6 bases and J 8 bases; bases outside gene matches: 3. CDR3 DNA: TGTGCCATCAGCCAGACAGGGGATTCACCCCTCCACTTT. Its protein is CAISQTGDSPLHF.

This clonotype was picked up many times. V usage is TRBV7-4 and J usage is TRBJ2-5, with D possibly TRBD1 on 7 matching bases. Germline V gives CDR1 SGHVT, CDR2 SQSDAQ. CDR3 length: 16 residues. V was cut by 2 bases and J by 3 bases, with 16 bases left in between. For the CDR3, the DNA is TGTGCCAGCAGCTTACCGCTCCGCGGGACAGAAGAGACCCAGTACTTC. Residues: CASSLPLRGTEETQYF.

There are many counts of this clonotype. This chain uses TRBV20-1 with TRBJ1-4; unclear D gene. The V and J ends lost 3 bases and 0 bases respectively, with 14 bases between them. CDR3 length: 16 amino acids. Germline V gene lookup returns CDR1 DFQATT and CDR2 SNEGSKA (reference sequence). The DNA of the CDR3 is TGCAGTGCTAGTTACGGACCTGTTGCAACTAATGAAAAACTGTTTTTT. It yields the protein CSASYGPVATNEKLFF.

In this sample, this clonotype turned up many times. This chain uses TRBV29-1 with TRBJ2-5, with 12 bases lining up with TRBD2. This CDR3 has 13 residues. The V segment lost 5 bases and the J segment 5 bases; nucleotides outside the gene matches: 3. CDR1 and CDR2 (germline): SQVTM, ANQGSEA. Written as DNA, the CDR3 is TGCAGCGTTCTAGCGGGGGGGTATGAGACCCAGTACTTC. Amino acids: CSVLAGGYETQYF.

This clonotype was detected only a few times. The V gene is TRBV24-1, the J gene TRBJ2-1, with D unresolved. Trimming removed 3 bases from V and 8 bases from J, with 7 bases in between. The CDR3 runs to 12 residues. Germline loops: CDR1 KGHDR, CDR2 SFDVKD. CDR3 sequence: CATSDMVDEQFF. CDR3 bases: TGTGCCACCAGTGATATGGTGGATGAGCAGTTCTTC.

This clonotype was counted many times. The chain recombines TRBV29-1 with TRBJ2-3, with 9 bases that match TRBD2. The V and J ends lost 1 base and 1 base, in that order; junction bases with no gene match: 3. Germline V gene data show CDR1 as SQVTM and CDR2 as ANQGSEA. The CDR3 consists of 15 residues. The DNA of the CDR3 is TGCAGCGTTGAAGCTAGCGGGGACGGCACAGATACGCAGTATTTT. It encodes CSVEASGDGTDTQYF.

This clonotype has a count of ten or more. This sequence joins TRBV20-1 and TRBJ1-3; D unclear. Per the germline V gene, CDR1 is DFQATT and CDR2 is SNEGSKA (reference sequence). The CDR3 has 15 amino acids. V shed 1 base and J shed 4 bases, with 14 bases lying between them. In DNA form, the CDR3 reads TGCAGTGCTAGAGCGGGCCCGAACAACGGAAACACCATATATTTT. Its translation: CSARAGPNNGNTIYF.

The sample holds many counts of this clonotype. This chain connects TRBV12-3 or TRBV12-4 to TRBJ2-5; D is perhaps TRBD2 (5 bases). V lost 6 bases and J 0 bases, leaving 11 bases between the germline ends. There are 14 residues in the CDR3. DNA for the CDR3: TGTGCCAGCAGCTCTAGCCAGGACCAAGAGACCCAGTACTTC. This translates into CASSSSQDQETQYF.